This T cell receptor beta chain comes out of a study of blood T cells in healthy people across ages. Regarding the study as a whole: Leaving the PBMCs unsorted stopped any conclusive comparison of naive versus antigen-experienced cells.

This clonotype was observed a few times. Its antigen remains unidentified. PCR was performed a second time for about 7 to 12 cycles using a sample-barcoded 5' primer and a J-beta primer mix. TCRdb re-derived calls from the 5' RACE reads in MiXCR, one entry per CDR3 protein. In the table there are 1.5 million to 2 million distinct CDR3 sequences, 28% of which are singletons. Donor samples were obtained from healthy Caucasian individuals from Russia, aged about 6 to 95. Peripheral blood was drawn, approximately 9.4 milliliters per donor. PBMCs numbering at least 6.5 million were isolated per sample. The ends were cut back, 4 bases at V and 1 base at J, with 13 bases in the middle. The CDR3 has 15 residues. Per the germline V gene, CDR1 is LNHNV and CDR2 is YYDKDF (reference sequence).

Material for sequencing was blood. The sequence derives from a woman aged 30 to 39 in good health. The rearrangement joins TRBV15 to TRBJ2-5; D possibly corresponds to TRBD1 (6 bases). The CDR3 region is CATSKNRDIQETQYF. The CDR3, as DNA: TGTGCCACCAGCAAAAACCGGGACATCCAAGAGACCCAGTACTTC.